This TCR beta chain was captured in a study of blood T cells in healthy people across ages. Combining a sample-barcoded 5' primer with a J-beta primer mix, a second PCR ran for roughly 7 to 11 cycles. A 12-random-nucleotide template-switch adaptor tagged each cDNA molecule. Per-sample output comprised a minimum of 3 million paired-end reads containing CDR3. Each CDR3 protein is one row after TCRdb ran MiXCR on the 5' RACE reads. The sample shows 700,000 to 900,000 distinct CDR3 sequences, 25% to 30% of them seen only once. With 4 bases clipped from V and 4 bases from J, the junction kept 9 bases outside the gene matches. The CDR3 is 15 amino acids. Germline CDR1 reads LNHNV; CDR2 reads YYDKDF (reference sequence). The sample was also reused in another study, on T cells of mothers and their children. Per that study: All donors were healthy and Caucasian; they were a few mothers and their six children. With unrelated pairs as the comparison, related mother-child pairs had a slightly higher overlap that was not significant.

Sequencing input: blood. The chain carries TRBV15 and TRBJ2-5; TRBD1 agrees at 7 bases. The source of this sequence is a boy aged 5-17 years in good health. CDR3 residues: CATSTVLDRTETQYF. In DNA, the CDR3 is TGTGCCACCAGCACAGTCCTGGACAGGACAGAGACCCAGTACTTC.